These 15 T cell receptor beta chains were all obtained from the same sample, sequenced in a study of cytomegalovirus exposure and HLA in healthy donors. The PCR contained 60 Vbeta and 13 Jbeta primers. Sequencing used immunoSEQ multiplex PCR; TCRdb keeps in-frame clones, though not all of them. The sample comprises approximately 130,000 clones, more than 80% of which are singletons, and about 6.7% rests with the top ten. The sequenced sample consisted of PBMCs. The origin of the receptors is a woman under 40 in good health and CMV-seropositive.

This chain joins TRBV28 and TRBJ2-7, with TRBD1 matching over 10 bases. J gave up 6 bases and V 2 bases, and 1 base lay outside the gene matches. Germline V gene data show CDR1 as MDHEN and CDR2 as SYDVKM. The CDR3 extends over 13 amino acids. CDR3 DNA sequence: TGTGCCAGCAGTTTAAGGACAGGGGGCGAGCAGTACTTC. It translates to CASSLRTGGEQYF.

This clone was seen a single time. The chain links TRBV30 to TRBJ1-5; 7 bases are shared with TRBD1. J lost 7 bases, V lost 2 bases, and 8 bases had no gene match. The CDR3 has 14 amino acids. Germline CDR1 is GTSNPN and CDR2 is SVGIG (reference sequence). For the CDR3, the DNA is TGTGCCTGGAGTACCCCAGGGGGTTACCAGCCCCAGCATTTT. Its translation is CAWSTPGGYQPQHF.

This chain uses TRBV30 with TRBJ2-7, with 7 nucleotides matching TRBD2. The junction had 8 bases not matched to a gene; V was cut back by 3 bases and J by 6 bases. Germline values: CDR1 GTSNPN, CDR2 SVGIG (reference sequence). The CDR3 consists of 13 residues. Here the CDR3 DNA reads TGTGCCTGGAGCGGGCGGGAGTTAGGCGAGCAGTACTTC. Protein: CAWSGRELGEQYF.

The CDR3 nucleotides read TGTGCCAGTAACCATCCGCCGGGACTTCGACTGGAGAATGAGCAGTTCTTC. Protein: CASNHPPGLRLENEQFF. The V gene is TRBV19, the J gene TRBJ2-1, with D maybe TRBD2 (6 bases). V gave up 7 bases and J gave up 7 bases, with 26 bases separating them. Germline CDR1 is LNHDA and CDR2 is SQIVND (reference sequence). This CDR3 is built from 17 residues.

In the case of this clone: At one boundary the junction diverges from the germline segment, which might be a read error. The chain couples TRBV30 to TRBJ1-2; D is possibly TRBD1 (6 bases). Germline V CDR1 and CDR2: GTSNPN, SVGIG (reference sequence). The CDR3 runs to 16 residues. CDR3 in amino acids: CAWSVRPLGGRVHYTF. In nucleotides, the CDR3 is TGTGCCTGGAGTGTACGACCCCTGGGGGGGCGCGTCCACTACACCTTT.

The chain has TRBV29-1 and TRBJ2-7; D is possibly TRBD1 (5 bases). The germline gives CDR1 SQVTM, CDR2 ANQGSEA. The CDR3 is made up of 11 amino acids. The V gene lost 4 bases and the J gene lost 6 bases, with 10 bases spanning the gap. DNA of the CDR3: TGCAGCGTTGGGTCAGGGCTCGAGCAGTACTTC. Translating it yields CSVGSGLEQYF.

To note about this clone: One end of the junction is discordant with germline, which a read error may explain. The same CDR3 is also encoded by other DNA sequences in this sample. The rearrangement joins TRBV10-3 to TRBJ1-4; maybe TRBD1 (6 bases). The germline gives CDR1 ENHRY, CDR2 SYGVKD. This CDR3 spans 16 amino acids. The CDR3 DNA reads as TGTGCCATCAGTGAACGGTGGACAGCCATTAATGAGAAACTGTTTTTT. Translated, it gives CAISERWTAINEKLFF.

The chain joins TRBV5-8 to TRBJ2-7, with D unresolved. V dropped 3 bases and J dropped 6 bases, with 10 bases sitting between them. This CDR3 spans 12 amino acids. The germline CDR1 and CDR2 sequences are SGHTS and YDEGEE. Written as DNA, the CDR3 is TGTGCCAGCAGCTGGCCCCTTGCCGAGCAGTACTTC. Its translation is CASSWPLAEQYF.

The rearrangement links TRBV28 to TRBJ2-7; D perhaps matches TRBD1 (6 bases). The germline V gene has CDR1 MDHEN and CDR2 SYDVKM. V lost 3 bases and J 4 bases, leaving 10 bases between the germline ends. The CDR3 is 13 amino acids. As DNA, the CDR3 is TGTGCCAGCAGTTTGAATCAGGGGTACGAGCAGTACTTC. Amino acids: CASSLNQGYEQYF.

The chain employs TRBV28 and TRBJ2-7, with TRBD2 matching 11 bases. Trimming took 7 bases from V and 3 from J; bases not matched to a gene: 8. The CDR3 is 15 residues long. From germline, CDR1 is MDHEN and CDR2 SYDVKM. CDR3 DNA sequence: TGTGCCAGCAAACCGGGACTAGCGGCTAACTACGAGCAGTACTTC. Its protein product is CASKPGLAANYEQYF.

DNA for the CDR3: TGTGCCAGCAGCGTAGGAGGTCGGACAGCCGGGGAGCTGTTTTTT. Translated, it gives CASSVGGRTAGELFF. The V gene is TRBV9, the J gene TRBJ2-2, with D possibly TRBD1 on 6 matching bases. The germline V gene has CDR1 SGDLS and CDR2 YYNGEE. V was pared by 0 bases and J by 6 bases, with 12 bases between. There are 15 residues in the CDR3.

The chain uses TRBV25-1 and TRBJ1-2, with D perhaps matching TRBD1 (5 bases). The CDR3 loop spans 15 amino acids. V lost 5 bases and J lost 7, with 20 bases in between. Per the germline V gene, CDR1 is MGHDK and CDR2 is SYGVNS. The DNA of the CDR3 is TGTGCCAGCAGTTTCCAGGGCGGGGGTTTTGGTGGCTACACCTTC. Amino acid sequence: CASSFQGGGFGGYTF.

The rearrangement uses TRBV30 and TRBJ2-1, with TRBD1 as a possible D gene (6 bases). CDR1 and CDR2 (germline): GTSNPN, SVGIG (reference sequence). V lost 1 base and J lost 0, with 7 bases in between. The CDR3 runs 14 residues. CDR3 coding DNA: TGTGCCTGGAGTGCAGGGGTCTCCTACAATGAGCAGTTCTTC. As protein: CAWSAGVSYNEQFF.

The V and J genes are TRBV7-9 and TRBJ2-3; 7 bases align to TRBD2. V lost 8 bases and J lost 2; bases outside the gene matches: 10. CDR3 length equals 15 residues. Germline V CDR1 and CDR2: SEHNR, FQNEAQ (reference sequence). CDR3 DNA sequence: TGTGCCAGCCACTACCGGGGGGACTACACAGATACGCAGTATTTT. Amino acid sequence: CASHYRGDYTDTQYF.

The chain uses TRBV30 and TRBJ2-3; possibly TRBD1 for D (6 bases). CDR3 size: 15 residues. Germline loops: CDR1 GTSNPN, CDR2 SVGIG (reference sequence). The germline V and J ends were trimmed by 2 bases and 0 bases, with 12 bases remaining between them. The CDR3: CAWSTGWTSTDTQYF. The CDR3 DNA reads TGTGCCTGGAGTACAGGGTGGACTAGCACAGATACGCAGTATTTT.